These 10 T cell receptor beta chains came from one sample sequenced in a study of T-cell reconstitution after alpha-beta-depleted transplantation in children. Library preparation (for TCRbeta) was performed with unique molecular identifiers. TCRdb analysed the PCR reads with MiXCR anew, one entry per CDR3 protein. The sample has 450,000 to 600,000 distinct CDR3 sequences, roughly 33% seen once; the top ten hold 2% to 3%. Sequencing used PBMCs from the stem cell graft donor, obtained from the stem cell graft. The receptors shown here come from a human donor who donated a stem cell graft to a child with aplastic anemia.

The rearrangement links TRBV29-1 to TRBJ1-1; the D is unclear. The CDR3 sequence is 13 residues long. Trimming cost V 5 bases and J 0 bases, with 10 bases left between them. Germline-derived CDR1 and CDR2 are SQVTM and ANQGSEA. The CDR3 loop reads CSVLDTLNTEAFF. Written as DNA, the CDR3 is TGCAGCGTTCTTGACACCTTGAACACTGAAGCTTTCTTT.

The CDR3 DNA reads as TGTGCCAGCAGTTCCTCTAGGCCCTACGAGCAGTACTTC. This sequence encodes CASSSSRPYEQYF. V is TRBV12-3 or TRBV12-4 and J is TRBJ2-7; D unclear. This CDR3 contains 13 residues. The V and J ends lost 4 bases and 2 bases respectively, with 9 bases between them.

This clonotype was seen a single time. The J gene is TRBJ2-1, the V gene TRBV5-1; D is perhaps TRBD2 (6 bases). Germline V gives CDR1 SGHRS, CDR2 YFSETQ. There are 13 residues in the CDR3. The germline V and J ends were trimmed by 4 bases and 6 bases, with 11 bases remaining between them. The CDR3 reads CASSVGGSNEQFF. In DNA form, the CDR3 reads TGCGCCAGCAGCGTGGGGGGAAGCAATGAGCAGTTCTTC.

Only a few counts were recorded for this clonotype. The chain combines TRBV5-1 with TRBJ2-1; weak D call: TRBD1 (6 bases). V lost 4 bases and J 6 bases, leaving 14 bases between the germline ends. CDR1 is SGHRS and CDR2 is YFSETQ in the germline V gene. The CDR3 sequence is 14 residues long. The DNA for the CDR3 is TGCGCCAGCAGCCCCTCAGGGACAAGCAATGAGCAGTTCTTC. This encodes CASSPSGTSNEQFF. Together with reference TRBV5-1 and TRBJ2-1, the CDR3 gives the full variable domain: KAGVTQTPRYLIKTRGQQVTLSCSPISGHRSVSWYQQTPGQGLQFLFEYFSETQRNKGNFPGRFSGRQFSNSRSEMNVSTLELGDSALYLCASSPSGTSNEQFFGPGTRLTVL.

This chain connects TRBV4-2 to TRBJ1-5; D gene unclear. V was pared by 0 bases and J by 3 bases, with 9 bases between. CDR3 size: 15 residues. Germline V gene sequence: CDR1 LGHNA, CDR2 YNFKEQ. The CDR3, as DNA: TGTGCCAGCAGCCAAGAGGCACAGATCAATCAGCCCCAGCATTTT. This translates into CASSQEAQINQPQHF.

The sample holds a few counts of this clonotype. The CDR3 DNA sequence: TGTGCCAGCAGCGGGGACAGGTTCTACGAGCAGTACGTC. Translating gives CASSGDRFYEQYV. This chain connects TRBV6-2 or TRBV6-3 to TRBJ2-7, with 8 nucleotides matching TRBD1. Per the germline V gene, CDR1 is MNHEY and CDR2 is SVGEGT. The CDR3 is made up of 13 amino acids. V dropped 6 bases and J dropped 3; count of bases not matched to a gene: 4.

V is TRBV12-3 or TRBV12-4 and J is TRBJ1-2; no clear D gene. This CDR3 spans 11 amino acids. Trimming shortened V by 6 bases and J by 5 bases, and 7 bases separated the two germline ends. The CDR3 protein is CASSAGYGYTF. CDR3 DNA sequence: TGTGCCAGCAGCGCAGGTTATGGCTACACCTTC.

The chain uses TRBV7-9 and TRBJ1-4; TRBD1 matches at 9 bases. V shed 4 bases, J shed 4 bases, and the junction held 7 bases outside the gene matches. The CDR3 covers 16 residues. The germline V gene has CDR1 SEHNR and CDR2 FQNEAQ (reference sequence). CDR3 in DNA: TGTGCCAGCAGCTCTCCGGGACAGGGTCGTAATGAAAAACTGTTTTTT. It is translated as CASSSPGQGRNEKLFF.

This clonotype was recorded a few times. The chain links TRBV20-1 to TRBJ1-5, with 8 nucleotides matching TRBD1. V lost 5 bases and J lost 2; bases outside the gene matches: 11. The V gene's germline CDR1 is DFQATT and CDR2 SNEGSKA (reference sequence). This CDR3 is 16 amino acids long. CDR3 nucleotide sequence: TGCAGTGCTCCGGGACAGGCTCGGGGGGGCAATCAGCCCCAGCATTTT. This encodes CSAPGQARGGNQPQHF.

The chain uses TRBV29-1 and TRBJ2-1, with TRBD2 matching over 8 bases. This CDR3 has 14 amino acids. Germline trimming cut 5 bases from V and 7 bases from J; bases unmatched to any gene: 10. Germline loops: CDR1 SQVTM, CDR2 ANQGSEA. The CDR3 nucleotides read TGCAGCGTTCAGGCCCTAGCGGGCGCTAATGAGCAGTTCTTC. Translated, it gives CSVQALAGANEQFF.